This TCR beta chain was observed in a study of cytomegalovirus exposure and HLA in healthy donors. Each donor's status was that of a healthy bone marrow donor. This donor's record omits CMV serostatus. The CDR3 consists of 16 residues. Germline values: CDR1 SGHAT, CDR2 FQDESV (reference sequence). V lost 5 bases, J lost 2 bases, and 4 bases stayed unmatched. The PCR was carried out with 60 Vbeta primers and 13 Jbeta primers. Method: immunoSEQ multiplex PCR; TCRdb's copy keeps in-frame clones and lacks some. This sample yields 210,000 or so clones, of which about 84% are seen a single time; about 1.2% belongs to the top ten.

This sequence originates from a human donor in good health. Sequencing used PBMCs. The rearrangement uses TRBV11-1 and TRBJ2-5, with 14 bases that match TRBD2. The CDR3 DNA reads as TGTGCCAGCAGCCTTGGGACTAGCGGGAGTCAAGAGACCCAGTACTTC. This encodes CASSLGTSGSQETQYF.